This T cell receptor beta chain is drawn from a study of blood T cell repertoires in COVID-19. Participant age was roughly 18 to 90 years, and participants resided in about 25 US areas. Within 2 weeks of study entry, exposed participants had contacted a PCR-confirmed or clinician-diagnosed COVID-19 case. Sequencing used immunoSEQ multiplex PCR; TCRdb keeps in-frame clones, though not all of them. The data hold approximately 250,000 clones, with 75% to 95% observed a single time. Trimming at V came to 4 bases and at J to 4 bases, leaving 3 bases not matched to a gene. Germline lookup yields CDR1 SGDLS and CDR2 YYNGEE. The CDR3 runs to 14 residues. Only one count was recorded for this clone.

The sequenced sample consisted of PBMCs or T cells enriched from blood (not recorded which). The chain links TRBV9 to TRBJ2-5, with TRBD2 matching over 11 bases. The receptor's source is a middle-aged man who had been exposed to COVID-19. CDR3 sequence: CASSLGLAGETQYF. The CDR3 region has the DNA TGTGCCAGCAGCCTTGGACTAGCGGGAGAGACCCAGTACTTC.